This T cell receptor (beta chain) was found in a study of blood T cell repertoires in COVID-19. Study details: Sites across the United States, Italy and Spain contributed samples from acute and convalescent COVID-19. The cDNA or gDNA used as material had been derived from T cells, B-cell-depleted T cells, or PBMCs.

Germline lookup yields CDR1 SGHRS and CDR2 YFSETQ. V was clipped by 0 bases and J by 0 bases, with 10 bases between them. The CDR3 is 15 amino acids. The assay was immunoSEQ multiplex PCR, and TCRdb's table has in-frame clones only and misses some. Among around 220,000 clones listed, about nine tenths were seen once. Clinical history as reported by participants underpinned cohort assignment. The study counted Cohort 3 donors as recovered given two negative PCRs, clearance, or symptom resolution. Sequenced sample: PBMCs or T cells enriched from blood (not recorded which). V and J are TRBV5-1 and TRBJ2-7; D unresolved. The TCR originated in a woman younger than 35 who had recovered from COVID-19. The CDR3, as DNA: TGCGCCAGCAGCTTGGAACCCGGGTTCTCCTACGAGCAGTACTTC. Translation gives CASSLEPGFSYEQYF.